This T cell receptor beta chain was found in a study of OX40 agonist ivuxolimab in advanced cancers. Trimming took 6 bases from V and 6 from J; bases not matched to a gene: 5. The CDR3 consists of 14 residues. CDR1 SNHLY and CDR2 FYNNEI come from the germline V gene. The data were produced by immunoSEQ multiplex PCR, yet TCRdb's version contains in-frame clones alone and is incomplete. Seen here are under 75,000 clones, around 85% observed once, and the top ten hold 0.75%. Sequencing was performed on CD4+ or CD8+ T cells sorted from blood, taken in a trial of the OX40 agonist ivuxolimab. This TCR was recovered from an adult with an advanced solid tumor such as melanoma, head and neck, liver or kidney cancer. J is TRBJ2-2 and V is TRBV2; 9 nucleotides align to TRBD1. CDR3 protein: CASRTQGAAGELFF. The CDR3 DNA reads TGTGCCAGCAGGACACAGGGGGCTGCCGGGGAGCTGTTTTTT.